Below are 30 T cell receptor beta chains sequenced from a single sample in a study of T cell responses to AZD1222 COVID-19 vaccine. Clones were read by immunoSEQ multiplex PCR, and TCRdb kept only the in-frame ones, dropping some. This sample has some 98,000 clones, with approximately 91% found just once. This specimen was peripheral blood, taken 28 days after the second AZD1222 dose. The source of these receptors is an adult who received the AZD1222 COVID-19 vaccine.

The V and J genes are TRBV18 and TRBJ1-2, with 8 bases matching TRBD1. Germline CDR1 is KGHSH and CDR2 is LQKENI. J was trimmed by 5 bases and V by 0 bases; bases with no gene match: 5. The CDR3 length is 15 residues. For the CDR3, the DNA is TGTGCCAGCTCACCACCGACGACAGGGGAGTATGGCTACACCTTC. Its translation is CASSPPTTGEYGYTF.

J is TRBJ1-1 and V is TRBV4-1; 7 bases are a match to TRBD1. The CDR3 consists of 13 residues. Germline V lookup: CDR1 MGHRA, CDR2 YSYEKL. V gave up 6 bases and J gave up 6 bases; unmatched junction bases: 7. CDR3 residues: CASRETGAPEAFF. In DNA form, the CDR3 reads TGCGCCAGCAGGGAAACAGGGGCTCCTGAAGCTTTCTTT.

The chain combines TRBV5-1 with TRBJ1-1; D may be TRBD1 (6 bases). The CDR3 consists of 14 residues. Germline loops: CDR1 SGHRS, CDR2 YFSETQ. Deletions cut 4 bases from V and 2 bases from J, with 12 bases between. The CDR3 DNA follows: TGCGCCAGCAGCACAGGGTTAGAAAACACTGAAGCTTTCTTT. Its protein is CASSTGLENTEAFF.

This clone was detected only a few times. The CDR3: CASSPGGFTDTQYF. CDR3 DNA: TGTGCCAGCTCACCAGGAGGATTCACAGATACGCAGTATTTT. The genes are TRBV18 and TRBJ2-3, with D perhaps TRBD2 (5 bases). The CDR3 has 14 amino acids. Per the germline V gene, CDR1 is KGHSH and CDR2 is LQKENI. V shed 2 bases and J shed 2 bases, with 8 bases lying between them.

The chain joins TRBV6-1 to TRBJ1-6; 7 bases agree with TRBD1. V shed 2 bases, J shed 10 bases, and the junction held 8 bases outside the gene matches. Germline values: CDR1 MNHNS, CDR2 SASEGT. The CDR3 covers 15 residues. This CDR3 is CASSELAGGYSPLHF. CDR3 DNA sequence: TGTGCCAGCAGTGAATTGGCAGGGGGGTACTCACCCCTCCACTTT.

This chain connects TRBV7-9 to TRBJ2-1; D gene uncertain. The CDR3 is 12 amino acids. Germline assignment: CDR1 SEHNR and CDR2 FQNEAQ (reference sequence). The V end was cut by 6 bases, the J end by 7 bases, with 10 bases between. CDR3 in DNA: TGTGCCAGCAGGCACAACGGAAATGAGCAGTTCTTC. It is translated as CASRHNGNEQFF.

V gene TRBV5-1 combines with J gene TRBJ2-7, with 13 bases that match TRBD2. V trimming: 3 bases; J trimming: 6 bases; junction bases outside the gene matches: 6. Germline lookup yields CDR1 SGHRS and CDR2 YFSETQ. CDR3 length equals 15 residues. CDR3 amino acids: CASSWTSGSRSEQYF. CDR3 DNA: TGCGCCAGCAGCTGGACTAGCGGGAGTCGATCCGAGCAGTACTTC.

The V call is TRBV6-5, the J call TRBJ1-1, with 8 bases fitting TRBD1. The CDR3 is made up of 15 amino acids. The ends lost 0 bases at V and 5 bases at J; junction bases unmatched: 5. The germline gives CDR1 MNHEY, CDR2 SVGAGI. The CDR3 nucleotides are TGTGCCAGCAGTTACTCGGCAGGGGGCGCGACTGAAGCTTTCTTT. Protein product: CASSYSAGGATEAFF.

This chain joins TRBV28 and TRBJ1-4; no firm D call. The CDR3 spans 15 residues. Germline V CDR1 and CDR2: MDHEN, SYDVKM. V lost 5 bases and J lost 3, with 13 bases in between. CDR3: CASSQSAQSNEKLFF. The CDR3 DNA sequence: TGTGCCAGCAGTCAATCCGCCCAGTCTAATGAAAAACTGTTTTTT.

This chain links TRBV7-9 with TRBJ2-7; no reliable D call. Germline CDR1 reads SEHNR; CDR2 reads FQNEAQ (reference sequence). The germline V and J ends were trimmed by 5 bases and 3 bases, with 17 bases remaining between them. This CDR3 comprises 15 residues. The CDR3: CASSPPGHLNYEQYF. In DNA, the CDR3 is TGTGCCAGCAGCCCACCCGGCCACCTAAACTACGAGCAGTACTTC.

This chain uses TRBV7-3 with TRBJ2-1; TRBD2 is a possible D gene (6 bases). The CDR3 contains 15 residues. With 2 bases removed from V and 2 bases from J, the gap between germline ends came to 10 bases. CDR1 and CDR2 from the germline V gene are SGHTA and FQGTGA. The CDR3 loop reads CASSLAGSPYNEQFF. CDR3 bases: TGTGCCAGCAGCTTAGCCGGGAGCCCCTACAATGAGCAGTTCTTC.

The genes are TRBV29-1 and TRBJ1-3; 8 bases fit TRBD1. With V trimmed by 4 bases and J by 4 bases, 3 bases remained unmatched. Germline V CDR1 and CDR2: SQVTM, ANQGSEA. The CDR3 covers 13 residues. The DNA for the CDR3 is TGCAGCGTTGGACAGGGGACGGGAAACACCATATATTTT. Translated, it gives CSVGQGTGNTIYF. Full variable domain (outside the CDR3, taken from reference TRBV29-1 and TRBJ1-3): SAVISQKPSRDICQRGTSLTIQCQVDSQVTMMFWYRQQPGQSLTLIATANQGSEATYESGFVIDKFPISRPNLTFSTLTVSNMSPEDSSIYLCSVGQGTGNTIYFGEGSWLTVV.

J is TRBJ2-3 and V is TRBV27; 13 bases align to TRBD2. Losses at the gene ends were 0 bases for V and 4 bases for J; bases not matched to a gene: 7. The CDR3 totals 18 residues. Germline lookup yields CDR1 MNHEY and CDR2 SMNVEV (reference sequence). CDR3 DNA: TGTGCCAGCAGTTTATCGACCGTACTAGCGGGAGGGGCAGATACGCAGTATTTT. Amino acids: CASSLSTVLAGGADTQYF.

The chain uses TRBV2 and TRBJ2-7; D not resolved. V gave up 9 bases and J gave up 3 bases, with 9 bases separating them. CDR1 and CDR2 (germline): SNHLY, FYNNEI. The CDR3 has 11 residues. CDR3 residues: CARGLDYEQYF. The DNA of the CDR3 is TGTGCCAGGGGCCTAGACTACGAGCAGTACTTC.

The gene calls are TRBV19 and TRBJ1-1, with 7 bases fitting TRBD1. V dropped 3 bases and J dropped 1; count of bases not matched to a gene: 17. Germline V gene sequence: CDR1 LNHDA, CDR2 SQIVND (reference sequence). The CDR3 length is 19 residues. CDR3: CASSMSYFRSGQKNTEAFF. As DNA, the CDR3 is TGTGCCAGTAGTATGAGTTACTTTCGGTCGGGACAGAAGAACACTGAAGCTTTCTTT.

Comment on this clone: The sample has other DNA sequences that encode this CDR3 too. This rearrangement joins TRBV7-9 to TRBJ1-2; possibly TRBD1 for D (5 bases). CDR3 length equals 14 residues. The ends were cut back, 2 bases at V and 3 bases at J, with 10 bases in the middle. Germline V lookup: CDR1 SEHNR, CDR2 FQNEAQ (reference sequence). CDR3: CASSLLGGDYGYTF. The DNA of the CDR3 is TGTGCCAGCAGCTTACTCGGGGGGGACTATGGCTACACCTTC.

This chain connects TRBV5-1 to TRBJ2-1; no definite D call. Trimming cost V 0 bases and J 5 bases, with 12 bases left between them. The germline V gene has CDR1 SGHRS and CDR2 YFSETQ. The CDR3 has 15 residues. Written as DNA, the CDR3 is TGCGCCAGCAGCTTGGAGCGATCGACCCACAATGAGCAGTTCTTC. Protein product: CASSLERSTHNEQFF.

The chain carries TRBV6-1 and TRBJ1-2; no clear D. Germline CDR1 and CDR2: MNHNS and SASEGT. The CDR3 has 15 amino acids. Trimming cost V 1 base and J 4 bases, with 13 bases left between them. The CDR3 sequence is CASSEEVGRLYGYTF. CDR3 nucleotide sequence: TGTGCCAGCAGTGAAGAAGTGGGGAGACTCTATGGCTACACCTTC.

The chain recombines TRBV27 with TRBJ1-2; D uncertain. Trimming removed 4 bases from V and 4 bases from J, with 19 bases in between. The CDR3 runs 16 residues. The germline V gene has CDR1 MNHEY and CDR2 SMNVEV (reference sequence). CDR3 sequence (DNA): TGTGCCAGCAGTTCCCTCCGCAGAGACCATTTCTATGGCTACACCTTC. Residues: CASSSLRRDHFYGYTF.

The chain links TRBV28 to TRBJ2-7; unclear D gene. Germline CDR1 MDHEN, CDR2 SYDVKM. Trimming took 5 bases from V and 2 from J, leaving 22 bases between them. The CDR3 consists of 17 residues. CDR3 nucleotides: TGTGCCAGCAGTGTTACTGATACCGGGTCATTTCCCTACGAGCAGTACTTC. Translating it yields CASSVTDTGSFPYEQYF.

V and J are TRBV2 and TRBJ1-2; possible D gene TRBD1, 5 bases. The germline CDR1 and CDR2 sequences are SNHLY and FYNNEI. The ends were cut back, 6 bases at V and 5 bases at J, with 19 bases in the middle. This CDR3 has 15 residues. CDR3 bases: TGTGCCAGCAGAGGATCCGGGACTCTTATTTATGGCTACACCTTC. Protein sequence: CASRGSGTLIYGYTF.

The chain employs TRBV6-6 and TRBJ2-1, with D unclear. This CDR3 is 13 amino acids long. V lost 6 bases to trimming and J lost 6 bases, with 12 bases between them. Germline V CDR1 and CDR2: MNHNY, SVGAGI (reference sequence). In DNA form, the CDR3 reads TGTGCCAGCAGGTCCGGGCCGATCAATGAGCAGTTCTTC. Residues: CASRSGPINEQFF.

This chain joins TRBV19 and TRBJ2-4, with 10 positions matching TRBD1. V trimming: 3 bases; J trimming: 1 base; junction bases outside the gene matches: 3. Germline values: CDR1 LNHDA, CDR2 SQIVND (reference sequence). CDR3 length equals 16 residues. As DNA, the CDR3 is TGTGCCAGTAGTATCGTGGGACAGGGGGCCAAAAACATTCAGTACTTC. Its protein is CASSIVGQGAKNIQYF.

The chain combines TRBV24-1 with TRBJ2-1, with 12 nucleotides matching TRBD2. CDR1 is KGHDR and CDR2 is SFDVKD in the germline V gene. The CDR3 is made up of 16 amino acids. J lost 6 bases, V lost 3 bases, and 5 bases had no gene match. This chain's CDR3 is CATSDELAGGGNEQFF. The CDR3 nucleotides are TGTGCCACCAGTGATGAACTAGCGGGAGGTGGCAATGAGCAGTTCTTC.

DNA for the CDR3: TGTGCCAGCAGCAAAGCCCGGGACTCGGGCAATCAGCCCCAGCATTTT. This codes for CASSKARDSGNQPQHF. This chain links TRBV21-1 with TRBJ1-5. TRBV21-1 is classified as a pseudogene. The CDR3 spans 16 residues.

The chain links TRBV5-1 to TRBJ2-7; D possibly uses TRBD1 or TRBD2 (5 bases each). Per germline, CDR1 SGHRS and CDR2 YFSETQ. V was pared by 4 bases and J by 2 bases, with 10 bases between. The CDR3 is made up of 13 amino acids. This CDR3 reads CASSTGTPYEQYF. The CDR3 region has the DNA TGCGCCAGCAGCACCGGGACCCCCTACGAGCAGTACTTC.

The chain recombines TRBV2 with TRBJ1-3, with D perhaps matching TRBD1 (5 bases). Germline-derived CDR1 and CDR2 are SNHLY and FYNNEI. With 4 bases removed from V and 8 bases from J, the gap between germline ends came to 12 bases. The CDR3 runs 13 residues. The CDR3 reads CASSVGRDHTIYF. The DNA for the CDR3 is TGTGCCAGCAGTGTGGGCAGGGATCACACCATATATTTT.

The chain uses TRBV28 and TRBJ2-1; the match to TRBD2 covers 14 bases. The junction had 5 bases not matched to a gene; V was cut back by 6 bases and J by 1 base. The V gene's germline CDR1 is MDHEN and CDR2 SYDVKM. The CDR3 has 17 amino acids. CDR3 residues: CASRGGTSGSSYNEQFF. As DNA, the CDR3 is TGTGCCAGCAGGGGGGGGACTAGCGGGAGTTCCTACAATGAGCAGTTCTTC.

The V call is TRBV19, the J call TRBJ2-6; D uncertain. Per germline, CDR1 LNHDA and CDR2 SQIVND (reference sequence). Trimming shortened V by 4 bases and J by 0 bases, and 10 bases separated the two germline ends. This CDR3 region has 16 residues. The CDR3, as DNA: TGTGCCAGTAGTAACCCGATGAACTCTGGGGCCAACGTCCTGACTTTC. Translated, it gives CASSNPMNSGANVLTF.

The genes are TRBV4-2 and TRBJ2-5; 11 positions agree with TRBD2. CDR3 length: 15 amino acids. Germline V CDR1 and CDR2: LGHNA, YNFKEQ. V trimming: 4 bases; J trimming: 5 bases; junction bases outside the gene matches: 6. The CDR3 reads CASSRQLAGDETQYF. The CDR3 bases are TGTGCCAGCAGCCGACAACTAGCGGGAGACGAGACCCAGTACTTC.